The 9 T cell receptor beta chains given below trace back to one sample, sequenced in a study of T cells in Graves' hyperthyroidism and ophthalmopathy. It was RNA transcripts that yielded the amplified TCR beta CDR3 regions. During a first-round RT-PCR of the TCR CDR3, the HTBI primer set was used. TCRdb reprocessed the multiplex PCR reads with MiXCR, giving one entry per CDR3 protein. The sample has around 180,000 distinct CDR3 sequences; approximately 15% are singletons. The material sequenced was blood. The receptors originated from a woman in her 50s with Graves' hyperthyroidism.

This clonotype has only a few counts. A single base separates this from a much larger clone, so it may be a read error. This chain uses TRBV5-1 with TRBJ2-1, with D possibly being TRBD2 (6 bases). The germline CDR1 and CDR2 sequences are SGHRS and YFSETQ. This CDR3 contains 13 residues. CDR3 amino acids: CASSGTGFNERFF. For the CDR3, the DNA is TGCGCCAGCAGCGGGACTGGATTCAATGAGCGGTTCTTC.

This clonotype was seen more than once but under ten times. V is TRBV20-1 and J is TRBJ1-6; D unclear. V lost 0 bases to trimming and J lost 7 bases, with 16 bases between them. Per germline, CDR1 DFQATT and CDR2 SNEGSKA (reference sequence). CDR3 length: 16 amino acids. The CDR3 nucleotides are TGCAGTGCTAGAGATCTAGAAATTCCGGGGAATTCACCCCTCCACTTT. Its protein product is CSARDLEIPGNSPLHF.

This clonotype appeared many times. This sequence joins TRBV20-1 and TRBJ1-2; D gene unclear. This CDR3 region has 13 residues. Looked up from germline, CDR1 is DFQATT and CDR2 is SNEGSKA (reference sequence). Trimming cost V 0 bases and J 4 bases, with 9 bases left between them. The CDR3 region is CSARDVTTYGYTF. The DNA of the CDR3 is TGCAGTGCTAGAGATGTCACAACCTATGGCTACACCTTC.

This clonotype was counted ten times or more. This chain links TRBV9 with TRBJ2-5, with no clear D. The CDR3 sequence is 14 residues long. Trimming removed 6 bases at V and 1 base at J, with 13 bases between. Germline V gene lookup returns CDR1 SGDLS and CDR2 YYNGEE. CDR3 sequence: CASTPGSIQETQYF. DNA of the CDR3: TGTGCCAGCACCCCTGGTAGCATCCAAGAGACCCAGTACTTC.

This clonotype occurred many times. CDR3 nucleotides: TGTGCCAGCAGTTACAACAGGGTTATCGGGGAGCTGTTTTTT. Encoded protein: CASSYNRVIGELFF. This chain links TRBV28 with TRBJ2-2; D may be TRBD1 (6 bases). Trimming removed 4 bases at V and 7 bases at J, with 13 bases between. This CDR3 is built from 14 residues. CDR1 is MDHEN, CDR2 SYDVKM, per germline.

There are many counts of this clonotype. The rearrangement uses TRBV11-2 and TRBJ2-1, with D maybe TRBD2 (5 bases). The CDR3 consists of 12 residues. CDR1 is SGHAT, CDR2 FQNNGV, per germline. Deletions cut 5 bases from V and 6 bases from J, with 8 bases between. The CDR3 protein is CASSPSGNEQFF. The CDR3 coding sequence is TGTGCCAGCAGCCCCAGCGGCAATGAGCAGTTCTTC.

In this sample, this clonotype turned up many times. The chain uses TRBV7-2 and TRBJ2-3, with a tentative D call TRBD1 (7 bases). The length of the CDR3 is 17 residues. From germline, CDR1 is SGHTA and CDR2 FQGNSA. V was clipped by 7 bases and J by 3 bases, with 23 bases between them. In nucleotides, the CDR3 is TGTGCCAGCACCATGGGGGGACCGGGACAGATGACAGATACGCAGTATTTT. Translating it yields CASTMGGPGQMTDTQYF. The entire variable domain, with the rest obtained from reference TRBV7-2 and TRBJ2-3, is as follows: GAGVSQSPSNKVTEKGKDVELRCDPISGHTALYWYRQSLGQGLEFLIYFQGNSAPDKSGLPSDRFSAERTGGSVSTLTIQRTQQEDSAVYLCASTMGGPGQMTDTQYFGPGTRLTVL.

This clonotype was observed many times. The chain uses TRBV5-1 and TRBJ2-1, with 8 nucleotides matching TRBD2. The germline V gene encodes CDR1 SGHRS and CDR2 YFSETQ. J gave up 0 bases and V 4 bases, and 3 bases lay outside the gene matches. This CDR3 is 15 amino acids long. In nucleotides, the CDR3 is TGCGCCAGCAGCATCGGGGGGGCCTCCTACAATGAGCAGTTCTTC. As protein: CASSIGGASYNEQFF.

This clonotype was seen repeatedly, ten times or more. V usage is TRBV20-1 and J usage is TRBJ2-5; TRBD1 is a possible D gene (5 bases). Looked up from germline, CDR1 is DFQATT and CDR2 is SNEGSKA (reference sequence). Trimming took off 5 bases at V and 6 bases at J, with 16 bases between the two ends. The CDR3 covers 13 residues. CDR3 DNA: TGCAGTGCTGATGACAGAGAGGTAAAGACCCAGTACTTC. It codes for CSADDREVKTQYF.